The following is a T cell receptor (beta chain) sequence with its context. Its antigen is still unknown. No base quality values were provided; no much bigger clone lies one nucleotide off. To sequence the TCRbeta CDR3 region, genomic DNA was isolated from the sorted cells. The immunoSEQ Assay was used to sequence the TCRbeta CDR3 regions. The clones in this table, taken by TCRdb from immuneACCESS, are in-frame only. Not every clone is retained; where verified, under half of the shortfall comes from an unresolved V gene, and the cause of the rest is unknown. The sample records 35,000 to 40,000 clones, 70% to 85% of which are singletons. The ten top clones hold around 20% of the sample. This entry is derived from a study of OX40 agonist ivuxolimab in advanced cancers. In the study overall: Ivuxolimab was a fully human IgG2 agonistic monoclonal antibody targeting the costimulatory receptor OX40 (CD134). Partial responses occurred in three dose-escalation patients: two with cutaneous melanoma and one with hepatocellular carcinoma. The dose-escalation cohort was roughly 87% male with a mean age of about 60 years, ranging from roughly 23 to 90. Among the approximately 50 dose-escalation patients, approximately 20 had hepatocellular carcinoma, approximately 15 melanoma, 9 renal cell carcinoma and 9 head and neck cancer. Peripheral TCRbeta sequencing aimed to test whether ivuxolimab altered TCR sequence diversity and caused clonal T-cell expansion. The paper covers the monotherapy dose-escalation part of the phase I ivuxolimab trial, which included N ≈ 57 patients. Patients were allowed to have had prior anti-PD-1, anti-PD-L1 or anti-CTLA-4 therapy, and about 40% of the dose-escalation patients had been treated with checkpoint inhibitors. Intravenous ivuxolimab was administered to patients every 2 weeks at six dose levels: 0.01, 0.1, 0.3, 1.5, 3 and 10 mg/kg.

Patients with autoimmune disease history or receiving systemic immunosuppression were excluded from the trial. Peripheral blood for TCR sequencing was collected from all dose cohorts at baseline, on cycle 4 day 1, and on cycle 7 day 1. Samples came from an open-label, multicenter, first-in-human phase I dose-escalation trial of ivuxolimab. Adults with locally advanced or metastatic melanoma, renal cell, hepatocellular, or head and neck squamous cell carcinoma were enrolled in the trial. Before TCR sequencing, CD4+ and CD8+ T cells were separately sorted from peripheral blood. The paper's findings and limits, for the study overall: In the 0.1-3.0 mg/kg groups, partial responders were among the patients with the lowest normalized peripheral clonal expansion, particularly in CD8+ T cells. On average, CD8+ T cells showed more expanded clones than CD4+ T cells after ivuxolimab. Low levels of normalized T-cell clonal expansion were also seen in some patients who did not respond. The antigen specificity of the clonally expanded peripheral T cells was not determined. At doses from 0.1 to 3.0 mg/kg, clonal expansion was seen in both CD4+ and CD8+ blood T cells between baseline and week 6.

There are 18 amino acids in the CDR3, from cysteine to phenylalanine inclusive. The only DNA kept is the CDR3, 54 bases in frame from the first base. CDR1 and CDR2 are drawn from the germline V gene: SGHTA, FQGTGA. After removal of 1 base from V and 0 bases from J, the junction retains 8 bases not matched to a gene. This sequence uses TRBV7-3 and TRBJ1-3, with 8 middle bases fitting TRBD1. Sequencing was performed on CD4+ or CD8+ T cells sorted from blood, taken in a trial of the OX40 agonist ivuxolimab. The clonotype was recovered from an adult with an advanced solid tumor such as melanoma, head and neck, liver or kidney cancer. The DNA sequence is as follows: TGTGCCAGCAGCTTAAACGCAGGGGGCCCTAGCTCTGGAAACACCATATATTTT. It translates to CASSLNAGGPSSGNTIYF.